This T cell receptor (beta chain) was sequenced during a study of blood T cell repertoires in COVID-19. Germline V gene data show CDR1 as LNHDA and CDR2 as SQIVND (reference sequence). CDR3 size: 13 residues. V lost 5 bases and J lost 3, with 10 bases in between. Sequencing was performed with immunoSEQ multiplex PCR; in TCRdb, only in-frame clones are kept and a portion is missing. The sample holds approximately 280,000 clones, approximately 90% seen once. The clonotype was recovered from a woman in her twenties or thirties with COVID-19, enrolled during active disease. The sample consisted of peripheral blood. The chain is built from TRBV19 and TRBJ1-1, with a tentative D call TRBD1 (5 bases). DNA for the CDR3: TGTGCCAGTAGTCCCAGGGTTTACACTGAAGCTTTCTTT. Translation gives CASSPRVYTEAFF.